A single sample is the source of the 9 T cell receptor beta chains below, sequenced in a study of blood T cell repertoires in COVID-19. Generated by immunoSEQ multiplex PCR, the TCRdb table keeps only in-frame clones and is missing some. The data show 80,000 or so clones, 90% seen once. The specimen sequenced was peripheral blood. The receptors here all came from a woman aged 45-65 years in a cohort sampled during active COVID-19.

The V call is TRBV6-6, the J call TRBJ2-1; unclear D gene. The CDR3 spans 14 residues. Germline CDR1 is MNHNY and CDR2 is SVGAGI (reference sequence). V gave up 4 bases and J gave up 5 bases, with 12 bases separating them. Here the CDR3 reads CASSSLPTNNEQFF. CDR3 DNA: TGTGCCAGCAGTTCACTACCAACTAACAATGAGCAGTTCTTC.

The rearrangement joins TRBV19 to TRBJ2-6, with TRBD1 as a possible D gene (5 bases). V was pared by 7 bases and J by 0 bases, with 25 bases between. The CDR3 extends over 20 amino acids. CDR1 and CDR2 (germline): LNHDA, SQIVND (reference sequence). For the CDR3, the DNA is TGTGCCAGTAAGTTGACAGCTTTACACGTTTCGAGCTCTGGGGCCAACGTCCTGACTTTC. As protein: CASKLTALHVSSSGANVLTF.

The V and J genes are TRBV27 and TRBJ2-3, with 8 nucleotides matching TRBD2. CDR1 is MNHEY and CDR2 is SMNVEV in the germline V gene (reference sequence). With 2 bases clipped from V and 5 bases from J, the junction kept 18 bases outside the gene matches. CDR3 length equals 19 residues. CDR3 bases: TGTGCCAGCAGTTTAAAGGCCTCCGGGACTAGAGGGTTCAGAGATACGCAGTATTTT. Translated: CASSLKASGTRGFRDTQYF.

This chain links TRBV29-1 with TRBJ2-1, with TRBD2 matching 13 bases. This CDR3 contains 15 residues. Unmatched junction bases numbered 10, after V lost 7 bases and J lost 7 bases. From germline, CDR1 is SQVTM and CDR2 ANQGSEA. CDR3 residues: CSAKGLAGITNEQFF. In DNA, the CDR3 is TGCAGCGCAAAGGGACTAGCGGGAATTACGAATGAGCAGTTCTTC.

The rearrangement links TRBV10-2 to TRBJ2-7; a possible D gene is TRBD1 (5 bases). The germline V gene has CDR1 WSHSY and CDR2 SAAADI. The CDR3 is made up of 14 amino acids. The germline V and J ends were trimmed by 6 bases and 2 bases, with 14 bases remaining between them. CDR3 sequence: CASSAWGSTYEQYF. The DNA for the CDR3 is TGCGCCAGCAGCGCCTGGGGCAGCACCTACGAGCAGTACTTC.

As DNA, the CDR3 is TGTGCCAGCAGCGTCTCAGCGGGAGGGAGGGAGACCCAGTACTTC. This translates into CASSVSAGGRETQYF. The chain recombines TRBV9 with TRBJ2-5; 10 bases agree with TRBD2. The junction had 6 bases not matched to a gene; V was cut back by 2 bases and J by 5 bases. CDR1 and CDR2 (germline): SGDLS, YYNGEE. The length of the CDR3 is 15 residues.

V usage is TRBV28 and J usage is TRBJ2-1; 15 nucleotides match TRBD2. The CDR3 runs 16 residues. Germline-derived CDR1 and CDR2 are MDHEN and SYDVKM. Unmatched junction bases numbered 8, after V lost 8 bases and J lost 6 bases. For the CDR3, the DNA is TGTGCCAGCTTGACCGGGACTAGCGGGAGGAGCAATGAGCAGTTCTTC. As protein: CASLTGTSGRSNEQFF.

Written as DNA, the CDR3 is TGTGCCAGCAGTTTAAATATCGGGGAGCTGTTTTTT. Its protein product is CASSLNIGELFF. The rearrangement uses TRBV28 and TRBJ2-2; D is ambiguous. Trimming stripped 2 bases from V and 7 bases from J, with 5 bases between. The V gene's germline CDR1 is MDHEN and CDR2 SYDVKM. The CDR3 sequence is 12 residues long.

The chain is built from TRBV7-9 and TRBJ2-7; D may be TRBD1 (5 bases). The germline gives CDR1 SEHNR, CDR2 FQNEAQ (reference sequence). V was cut by 2 bases and J by 1 base, with 12 bases left in between. The CDR3 extends over 15 amino acids. This CDR3 reads CASSLFGARSYEQYF. The CDR3 nucleotides read TGTGCCAGCAGCTTATTTGGGGCAAGGTCCTACGAGCAGTACTTC.